Each of the 6 T cell receptor beta chains below was sequenced from the same sample in a study of cytomegalovirus exposure and HLA in healthy donors. The PCR used 60 Vbeta and 13 Jbeta primers. Using immunoSEQ multiplex PCR, the repertoire was profiled, and TCRdb retains in-frame clones only, with some absent. The data show 120,000 or so clones, with about 71% seen just once and over 2.5% held by the top ten. Sequencing was done on a sample of PBMCs. Receptors were obtained from a woman in her 50s in good health and CMV-seronegative.

J is TRBJ2-5 and V is TRBV7-9; unclear D gene. Deletions cut 2 bases from V and 0 bases from J, with 10 bases between. Germline loops: CDR1 SEHNR, CDR2 FQNEAQ (reference sequence). The CDR3 is 15 residues long. The CDR3 DNA is TGTGCCAGCAGCTTAACAGCTACGTACCAAGAGACCCAGTACTTC. The encoded protein is CASSLTATYQETQYF.

This rearrangement joins TRBV5-1 to TRBJ2-2, with 8 bases matching TRBD1. The CDR3 has 15 residues. Germline CDR1 reads SGHRS; CDR2 reads YFSETQ. V gave up 0 bases and J gave up 4 bases; unmatched junction bases: 2. The chain's CDR3 is CASSLGGQATGELFF. The CDR3 region has the DNA TGCGCCAGCAGCTTGGGGGGACAGGCCACCGGGGAGCTGTTTTTT.

This chain links TRBV18 with TRBJ2-1; 7 bases line up with TRBD2. This CDR3 comprises 13 residues. Germline assignment: CDR1 KGHSH and CDR2 LQKENI. V lost 3 bases to trimming and J lost 9 bases; unmatched junction nucleotides: 5. In DNA form, the CDR3 reads TGTGCCAGCTCACCTGCGGGAGATCGTGAGCAGTTCTTC. Protein sequence: CASSPAGDREQFF.

This clone was recorded a few times. The rearrangement links TRBV29-1 to TRBJ2-5; 8 bases fit TRBD1. Trimming took 3 bases from V and 4 from J; bases not matched to a gene: 10. Germline values: CDR1 SQVTM, CDR2 ANQGSEA. This CDR3 spans 15 amino acids. This CDR3 is CSVETIGQGGETQYF. CDR3 coding DNA: TGCAGCGTTGAGACTATTGGACAGGGAGGAGAGACCCAGTACTTC.

This clone was seen just once. This chain links TRBV11-2 with TRBJ1-5, with 7 bases identical to TRBD1. Trimming cost V 4 bases and J 2 bases; bases outside gene matches: 5. CDR1 and CDR2 from the germline V gene are SGHAT and FQNNGV. The CDR3 length is 15 residues. Here the CDR3 DNA reads TGTGCCAGCAGCTCTCACAGGGGAGGCAATCAGCCCCAGCATTTT. Residues: CASSSHRGGNQPQHF.

In its sample, this clone ranks as medium-sized (0.01 to 0.1%). The V call is TRBV7-8, the J call TRBJ1-2; D possibly corresponds to TRBD1 (6 bases). The CDR3 runs to 13 residues. The V end lost 5 bases, the J end lost 3 bases, and 10 bases lay between the germline ends. The germline CDR1 and CDR2 sequences are SGHVS and FQNEAQ. The CDR3 bases are TGTGCCAGCAGCGAGGGACACCACTATGGCTACACCTTC. Translation gives CASSEGHHYGYTF.